At least ten counts were recorded for the clone carrying this TCR beta chain. TCRdb re-processed the PCR reads through MiXCR. The sample gives 15,000 to 25,000 clones, roughly 27% of which show up once; roughly 3.3% is in the top ten. This entry is derived from a study of metastatic and nonmetastatic thyroid tumors. Study background: Both malignant and benign thyroid patients supplied peripheral blood and tumor or nodule tissue samples, across which the repertoires of these patients were then compared.

Treatment of any kind had been given to no patient before thyroid surgery. CDR1 and CDR2 (germline): WNHNN, SYGVQD (reference sequence). This CDR3 is 14 amino acids long. After removal of 3 bases from V and 7 bases from J, the junction contained 4 bases not matched to a gene. This receptor was identified in a male donor with papillary thyroid cancer or a benign thyroid nodule (not recorded which). Some clones in this sample may be carry-over from other donors' samples. V gene TRBV10-1 combines with J gene TRBJ2-1, with TRBD1 matching over 9 bases. The sequenced sample consisted of blood. The CDR3 DNA reads as TGCGCCAGCAGTGATTCCGACAGGGGGAATGAGCAGTTCTTC. Translating it yields CASSDSDRGNEQFF.